The rows below give T cell receptor beta chains drawn from one sample of a study of blood T cell repertoires in COVID-19. Assay used: immunoSEQ multiplex PCR; TCRdb lists only in-frame clones, some missing. Of about 500,000 clones listed, roughly 91% are singletons. The sequencing input was peripheral blood. These receptors came from a woman aged 45-59 years with COVID-19, enrolled during active disease. Each CDR3 is given with its conserved first and last residue. The order of the fields is V gene, D gene, J gene, clone size, CDR3 DNA, CDR3 protein. A D gene is named only where the DNA matches it firmly. The size entry is marked missing in some rows and otherwise reads once, few, many or a size class.

TRBV7-2	NA	TRBJ2-7	NA	TGTGCCAGCAGCTCTAGCCCTAGATACGAGCAGTACTTC	CASSSSPRYEQYF
TRBV6-5	NA	TRBJ1-2	NA	TGTGCCAGCAGTTACGGGACACCGGCCAATGGCTACACCTTC	CASSYGTPANGYTF
TRBV6-1	NA	TRBJ2-3	NA	TGTGCCAGCAGTGACAGGGAAACAGATACGCAGTATTTT	CASSDRETDTQYF
TRBV3-1/TRBV3-2	NA	TRBJ1-1	NA	TGTGCCAGCAGCCAACGTCGCAAGGGGGACACTGAAGCTTTCTTT	CASSQRRKGDTEAFF
TRBV7-9	NA	TRBJ1-4	NA	TGTGCCAGCAGCTGGCGGCGGCCAACTAATGAAAAACTGTTTTTT	CASSWRRPTNEKLFF
TRBV30	TRBD1	TRBJ1-4	NA	TGTGCCTCGGGGACAGGTCTAAATGAAAAACTGTTTTTT	CASGTGLNEKLFF
TRBV6-6	NA	TRBJ1-1	NA	TGTGCCAGCACCACCAAAGATCAGAGGCACACTGAAGCTTTCTTT	CASTTKDQRHTEAFF
TRBV11-3	TRBD1	TRBJ2-3	NA	TGTGCCAGCAGCCGCGGACAGGGCGCAGATACGCAGTATTTT	CASSRGQGADTQYF
TRBV30	TRBD1	TRBJ1-4	NA	TGTGCCTGGAGTCCGGCAGGGGGACGTGAAAAACTGTTTTTT	CAWSPAGGREKLFF
TRBV14	NA	TRBJ2-5	NA	TGTGCCAGCAGCCAAGATCAGGGGCGAGAGACCCAGTACTTC	CASSQDQGRETQYF
TRBV6-2/TRBV6-3	TRBD1	TRBJ1-5	NA	TGTGCCAGCAGTTACCCAACAGGGGGCGAGCAGCCCCAGCATTTT	CASSYPTGGEQPQHF
TRBV2	TRBD2	TRBJ2-7	NA	TGTGCCAGCGGCCAGGGACTAGCTGTGAACGAGCAGTACTTC	CASGQGLAVNEQYF
TRBV5-1	NA	TRBJ2-3	NA	TGCGCCAGCAGCCCTTTCACAGATACGCAGTATTTT	CASSPFTDTQYF
TRBV2	NA	TRBJ2-3	once	TGTGCCAGCAGCTCCGGGACTTCCCTCACAGATACGCAGTATTTT	CASSSGTSLTDTQYF
TRBV15	NA	TRBJ2-7	few	TGTGCCACCAGCTCCCGCTACGAGCAGTACTTC	CATSSRYEQYF
TRBV15	TRBD2	TRBJ2-7	NA	TGTGCCACCAGCAGAGGTTCTGGCGGGGGAGGCTACGAGCAGTACTTC	CATSRGSGGGGYEQYF
TRBV11-2	NA	TRBJ1-2	NA	TGTGCCAGCAGCTTAACGGAGGGCGGGGTAGGCGGCTACACCTTC	CASSLTEGGVGGYTF
TRBV6-5	TRBD1	TRBJ1-1	once	TGTGCCAGCATGCAGGGGGACACTGAAGCTTTCTTT	CASMQGDTEAFF
TRBV11-2	NA	TRBJ1-2	NA	TGTGCCAGCAGCCCCCACGGAGGGATGTATGGCTACACCTTC	CASSPHGGMYGYTF
TRBV24-1	NA	TRBJ2-2	NA	TGTGCCACCAGTGAGTCTGGGTTCAGGGACACCGGGGAGCTGTTTTTT	CATSESGFRDTGELFF
TRBV9	NA	TRBJ2-3	NA	TGTGCCAGCAGCGTAGCTACGGCCCCAGGAGGTAGTACGCAGTATTTT	CASSVATAPGGSTQYF
TRBV28	TRBD1	TRBJ1-5	NA	TGTGCCAGCAGTTCCCACAGGGGTCGGCAGCCCCAGCATTTT	CASSSHRGRQPQHF
TRBV13	TRBD1	TRBJ1-3	NA	TGTGCCAGCAGCTCCGGGACAGTTCCCTGGGACACCATATATTTT	CASSSGTVPWDTIYF
TRBV5-8	TRBD1	TRBJ2-5	NA	TGTGCCAGCAGCTTGGCCCTCCCGGGACAGCAAGAGACCCAGTACTTC	CASSLALPGQQETQYF
TRBV5-1	TRBD2	TRBJ2-2	NA	TGCGCCAGCAGTTGGGGGGGAAACACCGGGGAGCTGTTTTTT	CASSWGGNTGELFF
TRBV11-2	NA	TRBJ1-1	NA	TGTGCCAGCAGGGTGGACAGAATGAACACTGAAGCTTTCTTT	CASRVDRMNTEAFF
TRBV30	TRBD1	TRBJ1-2	NA	TGTGCCTGGACCCGACGACAGGGCGGAATCTATGGCTACACCTTC	CAWTRRQGGIYGYTF
TRBV4-1	NA	TRBJ2-3	NA	TGCGCCAGCAGCCAAGATCTTGTGGGGGGGGGCGCGACAGATACGCAGTATTTT	CASSQDLVGGGATDTQYF
TRBV5-1	NA	TRBJ2-7	NA	TGCGCCAGCAGCTTGAAACAGGGAACCTACGAGCAGTACTTC	CASSLKQGTYEQYF
TRBV19	NA	TRBJ2-4	NA	TGTGCTTCGTGGGGGCCTGCGGATAAAAACATTCAGTACTTC	CASWGPADKNIQYF
TRBV29-1	TRBD1	TRBJ1-1	NA	TGCAGCGCCGGGACAGGGGCCACTGAAGCTTTCTTT	CSAGTGATEAFF
TRBV14	NA	TRBJ2-5	NA	TGTGCCAGCAGCCAAGGGCGGACTGGGACCCAGTACTTC	CASSQGRTGTQYF
TRBV10-3	TRBD1	TRBJ1-5	once	TGTGCCATCAGTGAGGGGGGGGGAGGGACAGGGGGCAATCAGCCCCAGCATTTT	CAISEGGGGTGGNQPQHF